This entry lists 28 T cell receptor beta chains sequenced from one sample in a study of control samples from healthy donors and cancer patients (dated by TCRdb to about 2020). The library was produced with the immunoSEQ multiplex PCR assay. In its TCRdb copy, this immuneACCESS table keeps in-frame sequences only and misses some clones. Where compared with another copy, unresolved V genes explain less than half of these, and the others have no known cause. Within this sample are about 75,000 clones, with roughly 82% of them counted one time only. Of the sample, over 13% is held by the ten largest clones. The sequenced material came from blood. The source of these receptors is a man aged 50 to 59 in good health.

The V call is TRBV14, the J call TRBJ1-2; TRBD1 might be the D (5 bases). The CDR3 consists of 14 residues. CDR1 is SGHDN and CDR2 is FVKESK in the germline V gene. Trimming took 0 bases from V and 8 from J, leaving 13 bases between them. The chain's CDR3 is CASSQDTSGRGYTF. The CDR3 DNA is TGTGCCAGCAGCCAAGATACTTCAGGGAGAGGCTACACCTTC.

The chain is built from TRBV15 and TRBJ1-5, with D perhaps TRBD1 (6 bases). V was trimmed by 1 base and J by 7 bases, leaving 20 bases between them. Germline V gene sequence: CDR1 LNHNV, CDR2 YYDKDF (reference sequence). The CDR3 is 17 amino acids. In DNA form, the CDR3 reads TGTGCCACCAGCAGAGGGCTCCGGGGGCGTTCATCCCAGCCCCAGCATTTT. Protein product: CATSRGLRGRSSQPQHF.

The chain uses TRBV19 and TRBJ1-5; 8 bases are shared with TRBD1. The trim removed 4 bases at V and 2 bases at J, leaving 7 bases unmatched. From germline, CDR1 is LNHDA and CDR2 SQIVND (reference sequence). The CDR3 consists of 16 residues. This CDR3 is CASSTTDRVRNQPQHF. CDR3 in DNA: TGTGCCAGTAGTACCACGGACAGGGTACGCAATCAGCCCCAGCATTTT.

The chain employs TRBV6-1 and TRBJ1-5; D not resolved. V lost 3 bases, J lost 6 bases, and 12 bases lay in between. CDR1 and CDR2 from the germline V gene are MNHNS and SASEGT. CDR3 length equals 14 residues. The CDR3 DNA reads TGTGCCAGCAGTGATAACTCGGAGGGTCAGCCCCAGCATTTT. Residues: CASSDNSEGQPQHF.

A few counts support this clone. V is TRBV19 and J is TRBJ1-6, with 10 bases matching TRBD1. The ends lost 5 bases at V and 10 bases at J; junction bases unmatched: 2. The CDR3 is made up of 13 amino acids. The germline CDR1 and CDR2 sequences are LNHDA and SQIVND (reference sequence). In DNA form, the CDR3 reads TGTGCCAGTAGTGACAGGGGGCGGTCACCCCTCCACTTT. It specifies CASSDRGRSPLHF.

This clone was detected only a few times. The chain combines TRBV9 with TRBJ2-5; no clear D. This CDR3 contains 12 residues. Germline-derived CDR1 and CDR2 are SGDLS and YYNGEE. With 3 bases removed from V and 7 bases from J, the gap between germline ends came to 10 bases. The CDR3, as DNA: TGTGCCAGCAGCGCCCCTCACGGGACCCAGTACTTC. This codes for CASSAPHGTQYF.

V and J are TRBV6-2 or TRBV6-3 and TRBJ2-7, with D maybe TRBD1 (6 bases). The V end lost 4 bases, the J end lost 12 bases, and 22 bases lay between the germline ends. Per germline, CDR1 MNHEY and CDR2 SVGEGT. The CDR3 has 14 residues. The CDR3 reads CASSSTRLTGYLYF. As DNA, the CDR3 is TGTGCCAGCAGTTCAACGCGATTAACAGGGTACCTGTACTTC.

This clone is a singleton in its sample. The chain joins TRBV28 to TRBJ2-1; D is uncertain. The CDR3 is 13 residues long. Per the germline V gene, CDR1 is MDHEN and CDR2 is SYDVKM. V was cut by 7 bases and J by 10 bases, with 17 bases left in between. The CDR3 spells CASISPMPVEQFF. DNA of the CDR3: TGTGCCAGCATAAGCCCCATGCCAGTAGAGCAGTTCTTC. The entire variable domain, with the rest obtained from reference TRBV28 and TRBJ2-1, is as follows: DVKVTQSSRYLVKRTGEKVFLECVQDMDHENMFWYRQDPGLGLRLIYFSYDVKMKEKGDIPEGYSVSREKKERFSLILESASTNQTSMYLCASISPMPVEQFFGPGTRLTVL.

This chain uses TRBV6-6 with TRBJ2-7, with D unresolved. V lost 8 bases to trimming and J lost 0 bases, with 14 bases between them. This CDR3 is built from 14 residues. The germline CDR1 and CDR2 sequences are MNHNY and SVGAGI (reference sequence). The CDR3 sequence is CASFHPEGSYEQYF. Here the CDR3 DNA reads TGTGCCAGCTTCCATCCGGAAGGCTCCTACGAGCAGTACTTC.

V gene TRBV12-3 or TRBV12-4 combines with J gene TRBJ1-3; D is unresolved. This CDR3 comprises 12 residues. V lost 7 bases and J 4 bases, leaving 8 bases between the germline ends. CDR3 residues: CASKGGGNTIYF. The CDR3 region has the DNA TGTGCCAGCAAGGGTGGAGGAAACACCATATATTTT.

This chain uses TRBV19 with TRBJ1-1; D is perhaps TRBD1 (6 bases). Germline V gives CDR1 LNHDA, CDR2 SQIVND (reference sequence). V was shortened by 5 bases and J by 6 bases, with 13 bases between the two germline ends. This CDR3 is 13 amino acids long. CDR3 loop: CASSQAGEAEAFF. The CDR3 DNA follows: TGTGCCAGTAGTCAGGCAGGGGAGGCTGAAGCTTTCTTT. Full variable domain (rest looked up from reference TRBV19 and TRBJ1-1): DGGITQSPKYLFRKEGQNVTLSCEQNLNHDAMYWYRQDPGQGLRLIYYSQIVNDFQKGDIAEGYSVSREKKESFPLTVTSAQKNPTAFYLCASSQAGEAEAFFGQGTRLTVV.

There are a few counts of this clone. V gene TRBV4-1 combines with J gene TRBJ1-5; D is perhaps TRBD1 (5 bases). The CDR3 has 14 residues. Deletions cut 0 bases from V and 5 bases from J, with 8 bases between. Germline-derived CDR1 and CDR2 are MGHRA and YSYEKL. In nucleotides, the CDR3 is TGCGCCAGCAGCCAAGACAGGGTGGATCAGCCCCAGCATTTT. This gives the protein CASSQDRVDQPQHF.

The rearrangement joins TRBV30 to TRBJ1-1, with a weak D call TRBD1 (5 bases). V was clipped by 2 bases and J by 0 bases, with 10 bases between them. CDR1 is GTSNPN and CDR2 is SVGIG in the germline V gene (reference sequence). This CDR3 comprises 14 residues. The DNA of the CDR3 is TGTGCCTGGAGTTTGGGGCAGGTGAACACTGAAGCTTTCTTT. It specifies CAWSLGQVNTEAFF. Based on the CDR3 plus reference TRBV30 and TRBJ1-1, the full variable domain is SQTIHQWPATLVQPVGSPLSLECTVEGTSNPNLYWYRQAAGRGLQLLFYSVGIGQISSEVPQNLSASRPQDRQFILSSKKLLLSDSGFYLCAWSLGQVNTEAFFGQGTRLTVV.

The J gene is TRBJ2-7, the V gene TRBV7-6, with 7 bases that match TRBD2. The CDR3 has 17 amino acids. Germline-derived CDR1 and CDR2 are SGHVS and FNYEAQ. V trimming: 1 base; J trimming: 3 bases; junction bases outside the gene matches: 12. CDR3 protein: CASSLGGGGRDHYEQYF. CDR3 DNA: TGTGCCAGCAGCTTAGGGGGGGGAGGGCGCGACCACTACGAGCAGTACTTC.

This chain connects TRBV3-1 (or the pseudogene TRBV3-2) to TRBJ2-3; no firm D call. V shed 0 bases and J shed 3 bases, with 4 bases lying between them. The CDR3 has 13 amino acids. The germline CDR1 and CDR2 sequences are LGHDT and YNNKEL (reference sequence). CDR3 DNA sequence: TGTGCCAGCAGCCAAGAGACAACAGATACGCAGTATTTT. This encodes CASSQETTDTQYF.

The rearrangement uses TRBV29-1 and TRBJ2-7; 7 nucleotides match TRBD2. This CDR3 has 13 residues. In germline, CDR1 is SQVTM, CDR2 ANQGSEA. The J segment lost 3 bases and the V segment lost 5 bases, leaving 7 bases of the junction unmatched. The CDR3 DNA reads as TGCAGCGTTAGGACCACTAGCGTCTACGAGCAGTACTTC. Translation: CSVRTTSVYEQYF.

For the CDR3, the DNA is TGTGCCAGTAGTATAGATCGGGCTAGCGGGCCCACAGATACGCAGTATTTT. It is translated as CASSIDRASGPTDTQYF. The V gene is TRBV19, the J gene TRBJ2-3; 8 bases map to TRBD2. V shed 0 bases and J 2 bases; nucleotides not matched to a gene: 7. This CDR3 has 17 residues. Germline values: CDR1 LNHDA, CDR2 SQIVND (reference sequence).

CDR3 loop: CASSPSGEGGRDNEQFF. The CDR3 DNA sequence: TGTGCCAGCAGCCCAAGTGGTGAAGGGGGGCGTGATAATGAGCAGTTCTTC. The V gene is TRBV5-6, the J gene TRBJ2-1; D may be TRBD1 or TRBD2 (6 bases each). Germline V gene lookup returns CDR1 SGHDT and CDR2 YYEEEE. CDR3 length: 17 residues. With 4 bases removed from V and 7 bases from J, the gap between germline ends came to 24 bases.

In DNA, the CDR3 is TGCGCCAGCAGCTTCGGAGGGGCGAATCAGCCCCAGCATTTT. Translated: CASSFGGANQPQHF. The chain is built from TRBV5-1 and TRBJ1-5; D might be TRBD1 (5 bases). CDR1 SGHRS and CDR2 YFSETQ come from the germline V gene. V was clipped by 2 bases and J by 4 bases, with 10 bases between them. This CDR3 spans 14 amino acids.

This rearrangement joins TRBV6-5 to TRBJ2-1; no firm D call. Germline CDR1 is MNHEY and CDR2 is SVGAGI. Trimming shortened V by 4 bases and J by 2 bases, and 9 bases separated the two germline ends. The CDR3 sequence is 14 residues long. The chain's CDR3 is CASSSVVTYNEQFF. In DNA, the CDR3 is TGTGCCAGCAGTTCCGTTGTCACCTACAATGAGCAGTTCTTC.

The chain is built from TRBV6-1 and TRBJ2-7, with TRBD1 identical over 9 bases. The V segment lost 3 bases and the J segment 5 bases; nucleotides outside the gene matches: 8. The length of the CDR3 is 15 residues. Germline V CDR1 and CDR2: MNHNS, SASEGT. The CDR3 spells CASSERQGVINEQYF. DNA of the CDR3: TGTGCCAGCAGTGAGAGACAGGGGGTGATCAACGAGCAGTACTTC.

This clone was seen a few times. V is TRBV27 and J is TRBJ2-6, with TRBD1 matching over 10 bases. In germline, CDR1 is MNHEY, CDR2 SMNVEV (reference sequence). The V gene end was trimmed by 4 bases and the J gene end by 4 bases; junction bases not matched to a gene: 13. CDR3 length: 19 residues. The CDR3 spells CASSYRDRGSRPGANVLTF. The CDR3 region has the DNA TGTGCCAGCAGTTACCGGGACAGGGGCTCGCGCCCCGGGGCCAACGTCCTGACTTTC.

The rearrangement uses TRBV18 and TRBJ2-3; 7 nucleotides align to TRBD1. The CDR3 spans 15 residues. The V segment lost 5 bases and the J segment 0 bases; nucleotides outside the gene matches: 5. The V gene's germline CDR1 is KGHSH and CDR2 LQKENI. This CDR3 reads CASSGTATSTDTQYF. As DNA, the CDR3 is TGTGCCAGCTCAGGGACAGCGACTAGCACAGATACGCAGTATTTT.

This clone appeared once. The chain is built from TRBV29-1 and TRBJ2-1; D gene ambiguous. The CDR3 runs 11 residues. Germline V gives CDR1 SQVTM, CDR2 ANQGSEA. The V end lost 2 bases, the J end lost 6 bases, and 5 bases lay between the germline ends. CDR3 in amino acids: CSVELGNEQFF. In DNA form, the CDR3 reads TGCAGCGTTGAATTAGGCAATGAGCAGTTCTTC.

The chain is built from TRBV27 and TRBJ2-7, with a weak D call TRBD2 (6 bases). The germline gives CDR1 MNHEY, CDR2 SMNVEV (reference sequence). The CDR3 covers 15 residues. The V and J ends lost 5 bases and 0 bases respectively, with 14 bases between them. CDR3 residues: CASSLRGLLSYEQYF. The CDR3 DNA follows: TGTGCCAGCAGTCTACGGGGACTTCTCTCCTACGAGCAGTACTTC.

This rearrangement joins TRBV7-9 to TRBJ2-7, with TRBD2 identical over 12 bases. There are 16 residues in the CDR3. Looked up from germline, CDR1 is SEHNR and CDR2 is FQNEAQ (reference sequence). V shed 5 bases and J 2 bases; nucleotides not matched to a gene: 7. The CDR3: CASSPESSGRAYEQYF. In DNA form, the CDR3 reads TGTGCCAGCAGCCCCGAATCTAGCGGGAGGGCCTACGAGCAGTACTTC. The full variable domain, in which reference TRBV7-9 and TRBJ2-7 provide the parts outside the CDR3, is DTGVSQNPRHKITKRGQNVTFRCDPISEHNRLYWYRQTLGQGPEFLTYFQNEAQLEKSRLLSDRFSAERPKGSFSTLEIQRTEQGDSAMYLCASSPESSGRAYEQYFGPGTRLTVT.

The V gene is TRBV18, the J gene TRBJ2-3; D not resolved. Germline CDR1 reads KGHSH; CDR2 reads LQKENI. CDR3 length: 14 amino acids. Trimming cost V 7 bases and J 0 bases, with 11 bases left between them. DNA of the CDR3: TGTGCCAGCTTTCCAAGGTCTAGCACAGATACGCAGTATTTT. It is translated as CASFPRSSTDTQYF.

J is TRBJ2-4 and V is TRBV29-1; 9 positions agree with TRBD1. CDR1 and CDR2 from the germline V gene are SQVTM and ANQGSEA. The CDR3 is made up of 14 amino acids. The CDR3 here is CSWGGQGPKNIQYF. The CDR3 DNA follows: TGCAGTTGGGGAGGACAGGGGCCGAAAAACATTCAGTACTTC.